The 27 T cell receptor beta chains below all came from one sample that was sequenced in a study of vaccination and CD4 T cells after COVID-19. These TCRs' antigens remain unknown. The Oncomine TCR Beta short-read assay sequenced DNA from cultured CD4+ T cells. TCRdb reprocessed the PCR reads with MiXCR, giving one entry per CDR3 protein. This table holds some 10,000 distinct CDR3 sequences, around 67% found once. The treatment is: approximately 11-day PBMC culture with coronavirus spike peptide pools or control peptides (ViraFEST assay). Sequencing was carried out using CD4+ T cells from blood, cultured in vitro. All receptors derive from a human donor who had recovered from COVID-19.

The V gene is TRBV20-1, the J gene TRBJ2-2; tentative D call: TRBD2 (6 bases). V lost 3 bases and J lost 2, with 16 bases in between. The CDR3 sequence is 16 residues long. In germline, CDR1 is DFQATT, CDR2 SNEGSKA (reference sequence). CDR3 in DNA: TGCAGTGCTAGCTCGTTCGGGGGAGGAAACACCGGGGAGCTGTTTTTT. This codes for CSASSFGGGNTGELFF.

The chain recombines TRBV11-2 with TRBJ1-2; 8 bases agree with TRBD1. The germline gives CDR1 SGHAT, CDR2 FQNNGV. The CDR3 extends over 14 amino acids. Germline trimming cut 4 bases from V and 8 bases from J; bases unmatched to any gene: 9. This CDR3 reads CASSSQTGEMGYTF. The DNA of the CDR3 is TGTGCCAGCAGCTCTCAGACAGGGGAGATGGGCTACACCTTC.

The J gene is TRBJ2-5, the V gene TRBV5-1; no firm D call. Germline CDR1 SGHRS, CDR2 YFSETQ. The CDR3 is made up of 14 amino acids. V lost 1 base, J lost 1 base, and 8 bases lay in between. CDR3 bases: TGCGCCAGCAGCTTGACGTCAGGCCAAGAGACCCAGTACTTC. It encodes CASSLTSGQETQYF.

This clonotype was recorded only once. This chain joins TRBV27 and TRBJ1-6; D is uncertain. The CDR3 totals 14 residues. Germline V gene sequence: CDR1 MNHEY, CDR2 SMNVEV (reference sequence). V lost 3 bases to trimming and J lost 9 bases, with 12 bases between them. The CDR3 sequence: CASSLRHTGSPLHF. The DNA for the CDR3 is TGTGCCAGCAGTTTGCGGCACACCGGTTCACCCCTCCACTTT.

The J gene is TRBJ1-1, the V gene TRBV7-8; D remains unclear. Trimming stripped 4 bases from V and 6 bases from J, with 18 bases between. The CDR3 has 15 residues. From germline, CDR1 is SGHVS and CDR2 FQNEAQ. The CDR3 reads CASSSASRFGAEAFF. The CDR3 nucleotides are TGTGCCAGCAGCTCCGCGAGTCGTTTCGGGGCTGAAGCTTTCTTT.

The chain is built from TRBV20-1 and TRBJ2-7, with D perhaps TRBD1 or TRBD2 (6 bases each). V lost 0 bases, J lost 3 bases, and 15 bases lay in between. CDR1 DFQATT and CDR2 SNEGSKA come from the germline V gene (reference sequence). The CDR3 extends over 15 amino acids. CDR3 in amino acids: CSARDFRRGDYEQYF. The CDR3 DNA sequence: TGCAGTGCTAGAGATTTTAGGAGGGGGGACTACGAGCAGTACTTC.

The chain links TRBV20-1 to TRBJ1-4; 8 nucleotides align to TRBD1. CDR3 size: 15 residues. The ends lost 1 base at V and 5 bases at J; junction bases unmatched: 6. CDR1 is DFQATT and CDR2 is SNEGSKA in the germline V gene (reference sequence). The CDR3 coding sequence is TGCAGTGCTAGAGGGGGGACAGGTCAAAATGAAAAACTGTTTTTT. Translating it yields CSARGGTGQNEKLFF.

Judged by abundance, this clonotype is medium-sized (0.01 to 0.1%). The CDR3 coding sequence is TGTGCCAGCAGCTTTACACCGGGACCAGCAGGTGAGACCCAGTACTTC. It specifies CASSFTPGPAGETQYF. This chain connects TRBV7-2 to TRBJ2-5; D might be TRBD1 or TRBD2, each matching 5 bases. The V end lost 3 bases, the J end lost 5 bases, and 19 bases lay between the germline ends. This CDR3 comprises 16 residues. Germline V gene data show CDR1 as SGHTA and CDR2 as FQGNSA. Complete variable domain (other parts from reference TRBV7-2 and TRBJ2-5): GAGVSQSPSNKVTEKGKDVELRCDPISGHTALYWYRQSLGQGLEFLIYFQGNSAPDKSGLPSDRFSAERTGGSVSTLTIQRTQQEDSAVYLCASSFTPGPAGETQYFGPGTRLLVL.

CDR3 sequence reads: CASRSPSGGRYNEQFF. The CDR3 DNA reads TGTGCCAGCAGGAGTCCCTCCGGTGGGCGGTACAATGAGCAGTTCTTC. V and J are TRBV6-2 or TRBV6-3 and TRBJ2-1; D is uncertain. Germline V CDR1 and CDR2: MNHEY, SVGEGT. This CDR3 spans 16 amino acids. V lost 6 bases, J lost 4 bases, and 19 bases lay in between.

Within the sample, this clonotype is medium-sized. This chain links TRBV20-1 with TRBJ1-2, with D maybe TRBD1 (5 bases). Germline lookup yields CDR1 DFQATT and CDR2 SNEGSKA (reference sequence). V was pared by 2 bases and J by 9 bases, with 16 bases between. This CDR3 is built from 13 residues. The chain's CDR3 is CSARNRLDGSYTF. The CDR3 DNA sequence: TGCAGTGCTAGAAACAGGCTTGACGGGAGCTACACCTTC.

This clonotype was found a few times. The rearrangement joins TRBV9 to TRBJ2-1; TRBD2 matches 10 bases. This CDR3 has 15 residues. Germline V lookup: CDR1 SGDLS, CDR2 YYNGEE. V shed 3 bases, J shed 3 bases, and the junction held 3 bases outside the gene matches. The CDR3: CASSDGTSVYNEQFF. The CDR3 region has the DNA TGTGCCAGCAGCGATGGGACTAGCGTCTACAATGAGCAGTTCTTC.

The genes are TRBV20-1 and TRBJ1-5; tentative D call: TRBD1 (5 bases). Germline V gene lookup returns CDR1 DFQATT and CDR2 SNEGSKA (reference sequence). The CDR3 contains 13 residues. Trimming shortened V by 5 bases and J by 3 bases, and 11 bases separated the two germline ends. CDR3 residues: CSAFQGHNQPQHF. The CDR3 DNA follows: TGCAGTGCTTTCCAGGGCCACAATCAGCCCCAGCATTTT.

The chain joins TRBV20-1 to TRBJ1-5; the D gene is possibly TRBD1 (5 bases). This CDR3 contains 15 residues. Between the trimmed V and J ends, which lost 0 bases and 5 bases, there was a span of 14 bases. Germline CDR1 DFQATT, CDR2 SNEGSKA (reference sequence). The CDR3 nucleotides read TGCAGTGCTAGAGATGGGGGAGCGAGTCATCAGCCCCAGCATTTT. It codes for CSARDGGASHQPQHF.

V and J are TRBV20-1 and TRBJ1-4, with unresolved D. Germline V gene lookup returns CDR1 DFQATT and CDR2 SNEGSKA (reference sequence). V was cut by 8 bases and J by 4 bases, with 14 bases left in between. This CDR3 has 13 amino acids. CDR3 coding DNA: TGCAGTACACAACCCCGGATTAATGAAAAACTGTTTTTT. It specifies CSTQPRINEKLFF.

The V and J genes are TRBV6-2 or TRBV6-3 and TRBJ1-5; D unresolved. The CDR3 sequence is 15 residues long. Trimming shortened V by 2 bases and J by 0 bases, and 8 bases separated the two germline ends. Germline loops: CDR1 MNHEY, CDR2 SVGEGT. The chain's CDR3 is CASSYVRLSNQPQHF. CDR3 coding DNA: TGTGCCAGCAGTTACGTGCGGCTTAGCAATCAGCCCCAGCATTTT.

The chain uses TRBV20-1 and TRBJ1-5; a possible D gene is TRBD1 (6 bases). The germline gives CDR1 DFQATT, CDR2 SNEGSKA (reference sequence). The CDR3 contains 14 residues. V shed 2 bases and J shed 6 bases, with 14 bases lying between them. The CDR3 DNA reads as TGCAGTGCTAGAAGTGGGGGAGGGGGTCAGCCCCAGCATTTT. This gives the protein CSARSGGGGQPQHF.

This sequence joins TRBV5-8 and TRBJ1-2; no firm D call. In germline, CDR1 is SGHTS, CDR2 YDEGEE. The CDR3 loop spans 16 amino acids. Trimming left V 9 bases short and J 1 base short, with 22 bases between. CDR3 region: CATPEGGRPINYGYTF. The CDR3 DNA is TGTGCCACCCCGGAGGGCGGGCGTCCTATTAACTATGGCTACACCTTC.

This clonotype has only a few counts. As DNA, the CDR3 is TGTGCCAGCAGTTTATCGTTTCAGACCTACGAGCAGTACTTC. Translating gives CASSLSFQTYEQYF. This sequence joins TRBV27 and TRBJ2-7; D gene uncertain. The V end lost 0 bases, the J end lost 2 bases, and 8 bases lay between the germline ends. Germline loops: CDR1 MNHEY, CDR2 SMNVEV (reference sequence). This CDR3 has 14 residues.

The CDR3 nucleotides read TGTGCCACCAGCAGAGGGGGGACAGGAAACACTGAAGCTTTCTTT. This translates into CATSRGGTGNTEAFF. This sequence joins TRBV15 and TRBJ1-1, with TRBD1 matching 8 bases. Per germline, CDR1 LNHNV and CDR2 YYDKDF (reference sequence). The CDR3 consists of 15 residues. J gave up 2 bases and V 1 base, and 3 bases lay outside the gene matches.

The chain combines TRBV12-3 or TRBV12-4 with TRBJ1-2; the D gene is possibly TRBD1 (6 bases). This CDR3 comprises 15 residues. V was cut by 3 bases and J by 2 bases, with 13 bases left in between. The CDR3 nucleotides read TGTGCCAGCAGTTTGGCTGGGGGCACCAACTATGGCTACACCTTC. This translates into CASSLAGGTNYGYTF.

The chain recombines TRBV28 with TRBJ1-5; 12 bases fit TRBD1. The ends lost 4 bases at V and 2 bases at J; junction bases unmatched: 3. Germline V gene sequence: CDR1 MDHEN, CDR2 SYDVKM. This CDR3 is 16 amino acids long. The CDR3 loop is CASSSGTGGGNQPQHF. In DNA, the CDR3 is TGTGCCAGCAGTTCGGGGACAGGGGGCGGCAATCAGCCCCAGCATTTT.

The chain combines TRBV6-2 or TRBV6-3 with TRBJ1-2; 8 positions agree with TRBD1. CDR1 MNHEY and CDR2 SVGEGT come from the germline V gene. This CDR3 is 13 amino acids long. J lost 7 bases, V lost 5 bases, and 6 bases had no gene match. The CDR3 protein is CASSPQGVGGYTF. The CDR3 nucleotides read TGTGCCAGCAGTCCACAGGGGGTCGGTGGCTACACCTTC.

This clonotype showed up just once. This rearrangement joins TRBV24-1 to TRBJ2-5; D may match TRBD1 or TRBD2 (5 bases each). This CDR3 has 16 residues. CDR1 is KGHDR, CDR2 SFDVKD, per germline. V lost 3 bases, J lost 4 bases, and 17 bases lay in between. The CDR3 DNA reads TGTGCCACCAGTGATCCCGGGATCGGGGCAGGAGAGACCCAGTACTTC. Its translation is CATSDPGIGAGETQYF.

Points on this clonotype: A junction boundary mismatches the germline segment, possibly from a read error. J is TRBJ2-5 and V is TRBV7-7; 9 positions agree with TRBD2. The germline gives CDR1 SSHAT, CDR2 FNYEAQ (reference sequence). The CDR3 has 13 amino acids. The CDR3 here is CASSGGLQETQYF. DNA of the CDR3: TGTGCTAGCAGCGGGGGGCTCCAAGAGACCCAGTACTTC.

The chain uses TRBV20-1 and TRBJ2-2; D gene uncertain. This CDR3 contains 14 residues. The germline V and J ends were trimmed by 6 bases and 1 base, with 12 bases remaining between them. Per the germline V gene, CDR1 is DFQATT and CDR2 is SNEGSKA (reference sequence). CDR3 coding DNA: TGCAGTGCCCCCCCAGCAGGGAACACCGGGGAGCTGTTTTTT. It translates to CSAPPAGNTGELFF.

The chain has TRBV12-3 or TRBV12-4 and TRBJ1-2; D remains ambiguous. Between the trimmed V and J ends, which lost 6 bases and 3 bases, there was a span of 5 bases. The CDR3 spans 11 residues. The CDR3: CASSSDYGYTF. The CDR3 DNA is TGTGCCAGCAGCTCTGACTATGGCTACACCTTC.

The chain links TRBV11-3 to TRBJ1-5; TRBD1 is a possible D gene (6 bases). CDR1 SGHNT and CDR2 YENEEA come from the germline V gene. V shed 1 base and J shed 9 bases, with 19 bases lying between them. The CDR3 has 16 amino acids. CDR3 sequence: CASSLVPRGRDPPQHF. DNA for the CDR3: TGTGCCAGCAGCTTAGTTCCCAGGGGACGTGATCCGCCCCAGCATTTT.